This T cell receptor beta chain was recovered during a study of PD-L1 blockade in urothelial cancer. The wider study: Prior exposure to chemotherapy in patients amounted to 0 to 3 regimens received.

Sequencing was performed with immunoSEQ multiplex PCR; in TCRdb, only in-frame clones are kept and a portion is missing. The sample has tens of thousands of clones; roughly 80% are singletons. The V end lost 6 bases, the J end lost 6 bases, and 17 bases lay between the germline ends. The CDR3 is 14 residues long. Germline V gene data show CDR1 as LGHNT and CDR2 as FRNRAP. The table lists this clone with a few counts. Sample time point: pretreatment peripheral blood. The sample consisted of PBMCs, taken around atezolizumab (anti-PD-L1) treatment. This sequence originates from a man aged 65 to 79 with urothelial cancer. The J gene is TRBJ1-1, the V gene TRBV12-5; D is perhaps TRBD1 (6 bases). CDR3 nucleotides: TGTGCTAGTGGCCCCCCTGGACAGTCGGCTGAAGCTTTCTTT. It codes for CASGPPGQSAEAFF. Full variable domain (missing parts from reference TRBV12-5 and TRBJ1-1): DARVTQTPRHKVTEMGQEVTMRCQPILGHNTVFWYRQTMMQGLELLAYFRNRAPLDDSGMPKDRFSAEMPDATLATLKIQPSEPRDSAVYFCASGPPGQSAEAFFGQGTRLTVV.